Each of the 14 T cell receptor beta chains below was sequenced from the same sample in a study of shared clonotypes between healthy human individuals. Clones were sequenced by immunoSEQ multiplex PCR, and TCRdb holds only the in-frame ones, with some missing. The sample gives over 2 million clones, around 95% of which show up once; 0.13% is in the top ten. Material: naive CD4+ T cells sorted from blood. Sample subset: CD45RA+ positively selected. Every receptor here comes from a man between 18 and 35 years old in good health.

This clone is a singleton in its sample. The chain joins TRBV7-2 to TRBJ2-5; tentative D call: TRBD2 (6 bases). The CDR3 is made up of 15 amino acids. The germline V and J ends were trimmed by 7 bases and 4 bases, with 19 bases remaining between them. Germline values: CDR1 SGHTA, CDR2 FQGNSA. This chain's CDR3 is CASNGGTLSPETQYF. The DNA of the CDR3 is TGTGCCAGCAATGGAGGGACTCTATCCCCAGAGACCCAGTACTTC.

A remark on this clone: Additional DNA sequences in this sample encode the identical CDR3. The chain uses TRBV18 and TRBJ2-7; TRBD2 matches 11 bases. The CDR3 covers 15 residues. Germline V CDR1 and CDR2: KGHSH, LQKENI. The junction had 6 bases not matched to a gene; V was cut back by 4 bases and J by 4 bases. The CDR3: CASSLTSGREYEQYF. For the CDR3, the DNA is TGTGCCAGCTCACTCACTAGCGGGAGAGAATACGAGCAGTACTTC.

The CDR3 DNA sequence: TGTGCCAGCAGTTATCGGCAGCCTTACGAGCAGTACTTC. It is translated as CASSYRQPYEQYF. This chain joins TRBV6-6 and TRBJ2-7; no definite D call. Germline assignment: CDR1 MNHNY and CDR2 SVGAGI (reference sequence). V lost 3 bases and J lost 4, with 10 bases in between. CDR3 length equals 13 residues.

The chain links TRBV13 to TRBJ2-7; TRBD2 aligns across 7 bases. The CDR3 runs to 15 residues. CDR1 is PRHDT, CDR2 FYEKMQ, per germline (reference sequence). V lost 1 base and J lost 6; bases outside the gene matches: 9. The DNA for the CDR3 is TGTGCCAGCAGCTTAGCTCCGGGAGGATACAGCGAGCAGTACTTC. Amino acids: CASSLAPGGYSEQYF.

Regarding this clone: Other DNA sequences in this sample translate to the same CDR3. The V call is TRBV29-1, the J call TRBJ2-2; no definite D call. Germline CDR1 SQVTM, CDR2 ANQGSEA. With 3 bases removed from V and 2 bases from J, the gap between germline ends came to 4 bases. This CDR3 has 12 residues. This chain's CDR3 is CSVDRNTGELFF. The CDR3 nucleotides read TGCAGCGTTGACAGAAACACCGGGGAGCTGTTTTTT.

The chain links TRBV6-5 to TRBJ2-7, with D perhaps TRBD2 (5 bases). Trimming pared 0 bases from V and 6 bases from J, leaving 12 bases between. The CDR3 contains 14 residues. CDR1 and CDR2 (germline): MNHEY, SVGAGI. The CDR3, as DNA: TGTGCCAGCAGTTACTCGCGGGCCGTGGGCGAGCAGTACTTC. This sequence encodes CASSYSRAVGEQYF.

Points on this clone: The germline gene is not matched at one end of the junction; a read error may be the cause. The rearrangement uses TRBV27 and TRBJ2-7; perhaps TRBD2 as D (5 bases). This CDR3 has 12 amino acids. Germline V gene data show CDR1 as MNHEY and CDR2 as SMNVEV (reference sequence). CDR3 DNA: TGTGCCAGCAGTTTCCAAGGACTCCCCCCCCACTTC. Translating gives CASSFQGLPPHF.

The gene calls are TRBV7-9 and TRBJ2-7; 10 nucleotides agree with TRBD2. The CDR3 contains 15 residues. CDR1 is SEHNR, CDR2 FQNEAQ, per germline (reference sequence). Germline trimming cut 5 bases from V and 1 base from J; bases unmatched to any gene: 5. CDR3 in DNA: TGTGCCAGCAGCATTAGCGGGGGGCTTTCCTACGAGCAGTACTTC. Amino acid sequence: CASSISGGLSYEQYF.

The J gene is TRBJ1-3, the V gene TRBV27; no clear D gene. The CDR3 spans 15 residues. Germline-derived CDR1 and CDR2 are MNHEY and SMNVEV (reference sequence). Trimming left V 1 base short and J 0 bases short, with 7 bases between. CDR3 sequence: CASSLYHNSGNTIYF. The CDR3 nucleotides read TGTGCCAGCAGTTTATACCACAACTCTGGAAACACCATATATTTT.

Details on this clone: A single base separates this from a much larger clone, so it may be a read error. Within the sample, other DNA sequences also encode this same CDR3. The chain joins TRBV30 to TRBJ1-2; D is perhaps TRBD1 (5 bases). CDR3 size: 11 residues. Germline CDR1 GTSNPN, CDR2 SVGIG (reference sequence). The CDR3 protein is CARDRDHGYTF. As DNA, the CDR3 is TGTGCGCGGGACCGGGATCATGGCTACACCTTC.

The chain employs TRBV5-1 and TRBJ2-1, with 7 bases that match TRBD1. V lost 4 bases to trimming and J lost 2 bases; unmatched junction nucleotides: 6. CDR3 length: 15 residues. Germline V gives CDR1 SGHRS, CDR2 YFSETQ. The CDR3 spells CASSRGTEAYNEQFF. The CDR3, as DNA: TGCGCCAGCAGCCGTGGGACAGAGGCCTACAATGAGCAGTTCTTC. Full variable domain (outside the CDR3, taken from reference TRBV5-1 and TRBJ2-1): KAGVTQTPRYLIKTRGQQVTLSCSPISGHRSVSWYQQTPGQGLQFLFEYFSETQRNKGNFPGRFSGRQFSNSRSEMNVSTLELGDSALYLCASSRGTEAYNEQFFGPGTRLTVL.

This clone was picked up one time. The V call is TRBV28, the J call TRBJ1-2; no clear D. Germline V gene lookup returns CDR1 MDHEN and CDR2 SYDVKM. Trimming stripped 6 bases from V and 4 bases from J, with 12 bases between. This CDR3 has 13 residues. This chain's CDR3 is CASSPGQTYGYTF. The CDR3 DNA reads TGTGCCAGCAGCCCTGGGCAGACCTATGGCTACACCTTC.

This clone was detected only a few times. Since no conserved phenylalanine or tryptophan closes the CDR3, a read error is the likely cause. The DNA is left out, because the CDR3 cannot be placed on it with certainty; the CDR3 is given as TCRdb lists it. The chain is built from TRBV12-1 and TRBJ1-6; TRBD1, as called in the table, went unchecked against the DNA. TRBV12-1 is a pseudogene. The CDR3 comprises 11 residues, both ends counted. The CDR3 region is CASSLFGGKLL.

In this sample, this clone turned up once. The CDR3 coding sequence is TGTGCCAGCTCACTAAATGGACAGGGGAATTATTCACCCCTCCACTTT. Its protein product is CASSLNGQGNYSPLHF. The chain links TRBV18 to TRBJ1-6; 9 nucleotides align to TRBD1. The length of the CDR3 is 16 residues. Germline assignment: CDR1 KGHSH and CDR2 LQKENI. Trimming took 4 bases from V and 8 from J; bases not matched to a gene: 9.